The entry below gives a single T cell receptor (beta chain) sequence along with its context. This sample is part of a study of CD8 T cells in Susac syndrome. The germline V gene has CDR1 MDHEN and CDR2 SYDVKM. V dropped 3 bases and J dropped 2 bases, with 14 bases sitting between them. This CDR3 comprises 15 residues. RNA amounts of about 0.5 to 1 ug underwent reverse transcription with random hexamers. In TCRdb, the immunoSEQ multiplex PCR reads were re-called with MiXCR into one record per CDR3 protein. This table holds about 52,000 distinct CDR3 sequences, roughly 93% found once. This chain uses TRBV28 with TRBJ2-7; D remains unclear. The receptor was derived from a human donor with multiple sclerosis. Sequenced sample: CD8+ T cells from PBMCs. The CDR3 loop is CASSLEALQPYEQYF. The CDR3 DNA reads TGTGCCAGCAGTTTGGAAGCCCTGCAGCCCTACGAGCAGTACTTC. The full variable domain, in which reference TRBV28 and TRBJ2-7 provide the parts outside the CDR3, is DVKVTQSSRYLVKRTGEKVFLECVQDMDHENMFWYRQDPGLGLRLIYFSYDVKMKEKGDIPEGYSVSREKKERFSLILESASTNQTSMYLCASSLEALQPYEQYFGPGTRLTVT.